This is a list of T cell receptor beta chains from one sample in a study of cytomegalovirus exposure and HLA in healthy donors. The table came from immunoSEQ multiplex PCR; TCRdb's copy has only in-frame clones and leaves some out. Of about 110,000 clones in the sample, 55% to 85% were seen once. The sample was PBMCs. The receptors shown here come from a young man in good health and CMV-seronegative. Both conserved end residues are part of each CDR3. A D gene is named only where the DNA matches it firmly. A clone size is listed for some rows: how often the clone was seen (once, few, many), or a class if it is expanded.

j_call v_call d_call clone_size cdr3_aa cdr3_nt
TRBJ2-7 TRBV7-2 TRBD1 . CASSSGTGDYEQYF TGTGCCAGCAGCTCCGGGACAGGGGACTACGAGCAGTACTTC
TRBJ2-7 TRBV5-1 TRBD2 . CASSLAVAGGSEQYF TGCGCCAGCAGCTTGGCCGTAGCGGGAGGGAGCGAGCAGTACTTC
TRBJ1-5 TRBV4-1 TRBD1 . CASSPIDRGSNQPQHF TGCGCCAGCAGCCCAATTGACAGGGGAAGCAATCAGCCCCAGCATTTT
TRBJ1-4 TRBV9 TRBD1 . CASGVRTGRNEKLFF TGTGCCAGCGGCGTCCGGACAGGCCGCAATGAAAAACTGTTTTTT
TRBJ1-3 TRBV2 . . CASSLNRRVTGNTIYF TGTGCCAGCAGTCTTAACCGCAGGGTTACTGGAAACACCATATATTTT
TRBJ1-2 TRBV28 . once CAIGQLNYGYTF TGTGCCATCGGACAGCTTAACTATGGCTACACCTTC
TRBJ2-1 TRBV7-8 TRBD2 few CASSLGLAGDEQFF TGTGCCAGCAGCTTAGGACTAGCTGGTGATGAGCAGTTCTTC
TRBJ1-2 TRBV15 . . CATSGKQGIYGYTF TGTGCCACCAGCGGAAAGCAGGGTATATACGGCTACACCTTC
TRBJ1-2 TRBV4-1 . few CASSQDEREWNYGYTF TGCGCCAGCAGTCAAGATGAACGGGAATGGAACTATGGCTACACCTTC
TRBJ2-2 TRBV10-3 TRBD1 few CAISEGTGITGELFF TGTGCCATCAGTGAAGGGACAGGGATCACCGGGGAGCTGTTTTTT
TRBJ1-4 TRBV9 . once CASSAEGANEKLFF TGTGCCAGCAGCGCAGAGGGTGCTAATGAAAAACTGTTTTTT
TRBJ1-2 TRBV12-5 . once CASGALENYGYTF TGTGCTAGTGGTGCCCTGGAGAACTATGGCTACACCTTC
TRBJ1-5 TRBV19 . few CASSIGWQGTNLGQPQHF TGTGCCAGTAGTATAGGGTGGCAGGGGACCAACCTGGGTCAGCCCCAGCATTTT
TRBJ2-7 TRBV7-6 . . CASSLALGPLDEQYF TGTGCCAGCAGCTTAGCGCTTGGGCCCTTAGACGAGCAGTACTTC
TRBJ2-7 TRBV4-1 TRBD2 once CASSQPRTSGAYHEQYF TGCGCCAGCAGCCAACCCCGGACTAGCGGGGCTTATCACGAGCAGTACTTC
TRBJ2-2 TRBV9 . . CASSFMDSQDGGELFF TGTGCCAGCAGCTTCATGGACAGCCAGGATGGCGGGGAGCTGTTTTTT
TRBJ2-1 TRBV10-2 TRBD2 . CASFSSGGGEQFF TGCGCCAGTTTTAGTAGCGGGGGTGGTGAGCAGTTCTTC
TRBJ1-1 TRBV19 TRBD1 . CASSMPGDRGNTEAFF TGTGCCAGTAGTATGCCGGGGGACAGGGGGAACACTGAAGCTTTCTTT
TRBJ2-1 TRBV2 TRBD2 . CASSQGLGSYNEQFF TGTGCCAGCTCCCAGGGACTAGGTTCCTACAATGAGCAGTTCTTC
TRBJ2-1 TRBV5-1 TRBD1 once CASSKGQVNNEQFF TGCGCCAGCAGTAAAGGACAGGTAAACAATGAGCAGTTCTTC
TRBJ1-1 TRBV10-3 TRBD1 few CAIQRGQGNTEAFF TGTGCCATCCAGAGGGGACAGGGGAACACTGAAGCTTTCTTT
TRBJ2-5 TRBV28 TRBD1 . CASSLNDRAQETQYF TGTGCCAGCAGCTTGAACGACAGGGCCCAAGAGACCCAGTACTTC
TRBJ2-1 TRBV27 . . CASSFAPRGFDEQFF TGTGCCAGCAGTTTCGCTCCACGGGGGTTCGATGAGCAGTTCTTC
TRBJ1-5 TRBV2 . . CASSEALRGNQPQHF TGTGCCAGCAGTGAAGCGCTTCGGGGAAATCAGCCCCAGCATTTT
TRBJ2-2 TRBV7-2 TRBD1 . CASSLAGQLTGELFF TGTGCCAGCAGCTTAGCGGGACAGCTCACCGGGGAGCTGTTTTTT
TRBJ2-7 TRBV18 . few CASSPQGASYEQYF TGTGCCAGCTCGCCTCAAGGGGCCTCCTACGAGCAGTACTTC
TRBJ1-5 TRBV6-1 TRBD1 . CTSRQGRPQPQHF TGTACCAGCAGACAGGGGAGGCCTCAGCCCCAGCATTTT
TRBJ2-3 TRBV2 TRBD2 . CASTIAWTSGSTDTQYF TGTGCCAGCACCATAGCTTGGACTAGCGGGAGCACAGATACGCAGTATTTT
TRBJ1-5 TRBV9 . . CASSPTYSTNQPQHF TGTGCCAGCAGCCCGACTTACTCCACCAATCAGCCCCAGCATTTT
TRBJ2-1 TRBV29-1 TRBD2 . CSVSRFLSGSSNEQFF TGCAGCGTCTCCCGTTTTCTTAGCGGGAGCTCCAATGAGCAGTTCTTC
TRBJ2-4 TRBV11-2 TRBD2 . CASSSTTSGSGDIQYF TGTGCCAGCAGCTCTACGACTAGCGGGAGTGGGGACATTCAGTACTTC
TRBJ1-2 TRBV19 . . CASRVQGHYGYTF TGTGCCAGTAGAGTACAGGGCCACTATGGCTACACCTTC
TRBJ2-2 TRBV5-1 TRBD2 few CASSLGGLAGNTGELFF TGCGCCAGCAGCTTGGGAGGACTAGCGGGAAACACCGGGGAGCTGTTTTTT
TRBJ2-7 TRBV2 TRBD2 . CASRLSGNSYEQYF TGTGCCAGCAGGCTTAGCGGGAACTCCTACGAGCAGTACTTC
TRBJ1-3 TRBV11-1 . . CASSDRTAGNTIYF TGTGCCAGCAGCGACAGGACAGCTGGAAACACCATATATTTT
TRBJ2-5 TRBV30 . . CAWSVQGETQYF TGTGCCTGGAGTGTTCAGGGGGAGACCCAGTACTTC
TRBJ1-2 TRBV28 . . CASSFGPGQNGYTF TGTGCCAGCAGTTTCGGACCGGGACAAAATGGCTACACCTTC